The clone carrying this T cell receptor (beta chain) was found once. Antigen: not known. This entry is derived from a study of OX40 agonist ivuxolimab in advanced cancers. Study overall: The dose-escalation group included hepatocellular carcinoma, melanoma, renal cell carcinoma and head and neck cancer. It was permissible to have had prior anti-PD-1, anti-PD-L1 or anti-CTLA-4 therapy, and about 40% had some. General study points: There was clonal expansion of CD4+ and CD8+ blood T cells by week 6 at 0.1 to 3.0 mg/kg. Averaging showed that CD8+ T cells had more expanded clones than CD4+ did.

CDR3 length: 16 amino acids. The V and J ends lost 5 bases and 4 bases respectively, with 18 bases between them. CDR1 is LNHDA, CDR2 SQIVND, per germline (reference sequence). Some clones are missing from TCRdb's copy, which holds only in-frame ones; the method was immunoSEQ multiplex PCR. The repertoire holds 55,000 to 85,000 clones, with 92% as singletons. The sequences come from CD4+ or CD8+ T cells sorted from blood, collected in a trial of the OX40 agonist ivuxolimab. The chain couples TRBV19 to TRBJ2-1, with D possibly being TRBD1 (5 bases). The origin of this receptor is an adult with an advanced solid tumor such as melanoma, head and neck, liver or kidney cancer. The CDR3 bases are TGTGCCAGTAGTGGGCTCGGGCAGGGTTTATACAATGAGCAGTTCTTC. Protein: CASSGLGQGLYNEQFF.